What follows is one T cell receptor (beta chain) and its context. The antigen is unknown. This entry comes from a study of tumor-infiltrating lymphocytes in localized non-small cell lung cancer. The study's findings and limits: Only some patients had TCR sequencing, depending on available tissue. No link was found between tumor T-cell fraction and recurrence-free survival. Compared with uninvolved lung, tumors showed higher T cell infiltration by TCRbeta sequencing. IM1 and IM2 tumors showed no difference in T-cell fraction.

Measured with immunoSEQ multiplex PCR; TCRdb has only the in-frame clones, and not every one. The top ten clones hold roughly 14% of a sample with more than 7,500 clones, around 72% of them seen once. The V gene end was trimmed by 6 bases and the J gene end by 2 bases; junction bases not matched to a gene: 2. CDR3 size: 13 residues. CDR1 and CDR2 (germline): LNHNV, YYDKDF (reference sequence). The sequenced sample consisted of lung tumor tissue. The V call is TRBV15, the J call TRBJ2-7; 9 positions agree with TRBD1. The source of this sequence is a human donor with non-small cell lung cancer. The CDR3 region is CATSGTGPYEQYF. The CDR3 DNA follows: TGTGCCACCAGTGGGACAGGGCCCTACGAGCAGTACTTC.